This TCR beta chain comes out of a study of OX40 agonist ivuxolimab in advanced cancers. TCRdb keeps only in-frame clones here, not all; method: immunoSEQ multiplex PCR. Of some 25,000 clones listed, roughly 80% are singletons. The study, taken as a whole, reports: Researchers did not determine the expanded peripheral T cells' antigen specificity.

V was cut by 4 bases and J by 8 bases, with 8 bases left in between. This CDR3 is 11 amino acids long. Germline CDR1 reads MNHEY; CDR2 reads SVGAGI. Concerning this clone: Antigen: not known.

The source was CD4+ or CD8+ T cells sorted from blood, collected in a trial of the OX40 agonist ivuxolimab. The chain recombines TRBV6-5 with TRBJ1-2; D is unresolved. This clonotype was sampled from an adult with an advanced solid tumor such as melanoma, head and neck, liver or kidney cancer. The CDR3 DNA follows: TGTGCCAGCAGTTCCATGGGGGGCTACACCTTC. Residues: CASSSMGGYTF.